This is a list of T cell receptor beta chains from one sample in a study of blood T cell repertoires in COVID-19. Libraries were prepared by immunoSEQ multiplex PCR; TCRdb keeps only in-frame clonotypes and omits some of them. The table lists about 200,000 clones, 78% of them singletons. Sequencing input: peripheral blood. The receptors were sampled from a woman over 75 with active or convalescent COVID-19. Both conserved end residues are part of each CDR3. The D gene is left open where the match is weak. Size tells how often a clone was seen (once, few, many) or the class of an expanded clone, and some rows leave it out.

clone size: NA; V gene: TRBV5-4; D gene: NA; J gene: TRBJ2-7; CDR3 length: 12; CDR3 DNA: TGTGCCAGCAGCTTGTGGAGTAACGAGCAGTACTTC; CDR3 protein: CASSLWSNEQYF
clone size: few; V gene: TRBV19; D gene: TRBD1; J gene: TRBJ1-2; CDR3 length: 14; CDR3 DNA: TGTGCCAGTAGTACGGACAGGGGCCCATATGGCTACACCTTC; CDR3 protein: CASSTDRGPYGYTF
clone size: once; V gene: TRBV5-1; D gene: TRBD1; J gene: TRBJ2-5; CDR3 length: 14; CDR3 DNA: TGCGCCAGCAGCTTGGTGACAGGGCAAGAGACCCAGTACTTC; CDR3 protein: CASSLVTGQETQYF
clone size: NA; V gene: TRBV5-4; D gene: TRBD2; J gene: TRBJ2-3; CDR3 length: 14; CDR3 DNA: TGTGCCAGCAGCGATTGGACTAGTCCAGATACGCAGTATTTT; CDR3 protein: CASSDWTSPDTQYF
clone size: NA; V gene: TRBV6-2/TRBV6-3; D gene: NA; J gene: TRBJ1-2; CDR3 length: 14; CDR3 DNA: TGTGCCAGCAGTTCGGAGGCGAGCTTCTATGGCTACACCTTC; CDR3 protein: CASSSEASFYGYTF
clone size: NA; V gene: TRBV4-2; D gene: TRBD1; J gene: TRBJ1-1; CDR3 length: 15; CDR3 DNA: TGTGCCAGCAGCGTGAGGGGGCGCGGGAACACTGAAGCTTTCTTT; CDR3 protein: CASSVRGRGNTEAFF
clone size: few; V gene: TRBV28; D gene: NA; J gene: TRBJ2-7; CDR3 length: 15; CDR3 DNA: TGTGCCAGCAGACCGACCACAGGACAGCTCTACGAGCAGTACTTC; CDR3 protein: CASRPTTGQLYEQYF
clone size: NA; V gene: TRBV9; D gene: NA; J gene: TRBJ1-2; CDR3 length: 13; CDR3 DNA: TGTGCCAGCAGCGAACAGGGTCTGGACGGCTACACCTTC; CDR3 protein: CASSEQGLDGYTF
clone size: NA; V gene: TRBV7-2; D gene: TRBD1; J gene: TRBJ2-5; CDR3 length: 14; CDR3 DNA: TGTGCCAGCAGCGCGACAGGGGGCGGAGAGACCCAGTACTTC; CDR3 protein: CASSATGGGETQYF
clone size: NA; V gene: TRBV19; D gene: TRBD2; J gene: TRBJ2-3; CDR3 length: 19; CDR3 DNA: TGTGCCAGTAGTATAGGAGGAGGGCCTGTAGCGGGGGGAGGAGATACGCAGTATTTT; CDR3 protein: CASSIGGGPVAGGGDTQYF
clone size: NA; V gene: TRBV11-2; D gene: TRBD2; J gene: TRBJ2-1; CDR3 length: 16; CDR3 DNA: TGTGCCAGCAGCCCCAGGGCTAGCGGGAGTCACTATGAGCAGTTCTTC; CDR3 protein: CASSPRASGSHYEQFF
clone size: NA; V gene: TRBV10-2; D gene: NA; J gene: TRBJ1-2; CDR3 length: 16; CDR3 DNA: TGCGCCAGCAGTGAGTCGACTCTGGGCAGGGGCCATGGCTACACCTTC; CDR3 protein: CASSESTLGRGHGYTF
clone size: NA; V gene: TRBV19; D gene: TRBD1; J gene: TRBJ1-2; CDR3 length: 13; CDR3 DNA: TGTGCCAGTAGTATGACAGGGAACTATGGCTACACCTTC; CDR3 protein: CASSMTGNYGYTF
clone size: NA; V gene: TRBV6-2/TRBV6-3; D gene: NA; J gene: TRBJ2-1; CDR3 length: 12; CDR3 DNA: TGTGCCAGCAGTTACGAGTACAATGAGCAGTTCTTC; CDR3 protein: CASSYEYNEQFF
clone size: once; V gene: TRBV3-1/TRBV3-2; D gene: NA; J gene: TRBJ2-3; CDR3 length: 16; CDR3 DNA: TGTGCCAGCAGCCTAGCCGGTTTTGGGGCCACAGATACGCAGTATTTT; CDR3 protein: CASSLAGFGATDTQYF
clone size: NA; V gene: TRBV6-1; D gene: TRBD2; J gene: TRBJ2-1; CDR3 length: 17; CDR3 DNA: TGTGCCAGCAGTGTTAGCGGGGGGTTCAGCTCCTACAATGAGCAGTTCTTC; CDR3 protein: CASSVSGGFSSYNEQFF
clone size: NA; V gene: TRBV28; D gene: NA; J gene: TRBJ2-5; CDR3 length: 13; CDR3 DNA: TGTGCCAGCAGTTTTCCGGTATCAGAGACCCAGTACTTC; CDR3 protein: CASSFPVSETQYF
clone size: NA; V gene: TRBV6-5; D gene: NA; J gene: TRBJ1-2; CDR3 length: 15; CDR3 DNA: TGTGCCAGCAGTCGTGTTGAGGGGCAGGGGTATGGCTACACCTTC; CDR3 protein: CASSRVEGQGYGYTF
clone size: NA; V gene: TRBV7-9; D gene: TRBD1; J gene: TRBJ1-5; CDR3 length: 17; CDR3 DNA: TGTGCCAGCATCCGGGACAGGAGGCAATATAGCAATCAGCCCCAGCATTTT; CDR3 protein: CASIRDRRQYSNQPQHF
clone size: few; V gene: TRBV15; D gene: TRBD1; J gene: TRBJ2-1; CDR3 length: 16; CDR3 DNA: TGTGCCACCAGCAGCGGGACCGGGACAGGGATCCATGAGCAGTTCTTC; CDR3 protein: CATSSGTGTGIHEQFF